This TCR beta chain was identified in a study of blood T cell repertoires in COVID-19. The CDR3 runs 19 residues. After removal of 1 base from V and 4 bases from J, the junction contained 12 bases not matched to a gene. Germline V gene lookup returns CDR1 LGHDT and CDR2 YNNKEL (reference sequence). Only one count was recorded for this clone. Clones were sequenced by immunoSEQ multiplex PCR, and TCRdb holds only the in-frame ones, with some missing. The table includes 200,000 or so clones, about 80% detected once. The rearrangement joins TRBV3-1 (or the pseudogene TRBV3-2) to TRBJ2-6; 8 bases match TRBD2. Input material: peripheral blood. The origin of this receptor is a human donor with acute or convalescent COVID-19. The donor label of this sample is uncertain. CDR3 residues: CASSQGNSGERWGANVLTF. DNA of the CDR3: TGTGCCAGCAGCCAAGGGAATAGCGGGGAACGCTGGGGGGCCAACGTCCTGACTTTC.